A selection of T cell receptor beta chains follows, all from one sample in a study of early T cells in non-severe SARS-CoV-2 infection. MiXCR was run by TCRdb on the 5' RACE reads, yielding one entry per CDR3 protein. The table shows about 77,000 distinct CDR3 sequences, with around 12% occurring only once. This material consisted of whole blood, taken at baseline. Every receptor here comes from an adult who was a healthcare worker with PCR-confirmed SARS-CoV-2 infection or an uninfected control (not recorded which). The donor label of this sample is uncertain. Each CDR3 is given with its conserved first and last residue. The order of the fields is D gene, V gene, J gene, clone size, CDR3 DNA, CDR3 protein. The D gene is left open where the match is weak. A clone size is listed for some rows: how often the clone was seen (once, few, many), or a class if it is expanded.

>.|TRBV5-1|TRBJ1-3|.
TGCGCCAGCAGCTTGAACGGGGGAACCTTTGGAAACACCATATATTTT
CASSLNGGTFGNTIYF
>.|TRBV12-3/TRBV12-4|TRBJ1-6|.
TGTGCCAGCAGTTTCGGAGGAAATAATTCACCCCTCCACTTT
CASSFGGNNSPLHF
>TRBD2|TRBV6-2/TRBV6-3|TRBJ2-5|.
TGTGCCAGCAGCTGGGGACTAGCGGGAGGGCCCTCGGAGACCCAGTACTTC
CASSWGLAGGPSETQYF
>.|TRBV7-2|TRBJ1-2|few
TGTGCCAGCAGCTTAGTGGCGACGGGAATCGACTATGGCTACACCTTC
CASSLVATGIDYGYTF
>.|TRBV6-6|TRBJ1-4|.
TGTGCCAGCAGTTACGGGGGAAATGAAAAACTGTTTTTT
CASSYGGNEKLFF
>.|TRBV14|TRBJ1-2|few
TGTGCCAGCAGCCAAGAAACAGTCTCCTATGGCTACACCTTC
CASSQETVSYGYTF
>TRBD2|TRBV4-2|TRBJ2-7|.
TGTGCCAGCAGCCCTAGCGGAGCTTCCTACGAGCAGTACTTC
CASSPSGASYEQYF
>.|TRBV5-1|TRBJ1-1|few
TGCGCCAGCAGCTTGGCCCCCTCCTATGAAGCTTTCTTT
CASSLAPSYEAFF
>.|TRBV11-2|TRBJ1-6|.
TGTGCCAGCAGCTTAGAGGCAGGGACTTCACCCCTCCACTTT
CASSLEAGTSPLHF
>.|TRBV19|TRBJ1-4|few
TGTGCCAGTAGTCTCTCCCCCGGGACGTACGAAAAACTGTTTTTT
CASSLSPGTYEKLFF
>.|TRBV12-5|TRBJ1-5|.
TGTGCTAGTGGTTTTCCCGGGGATCAGCCCCAGCATTTT
CASGFPGDQPQHF
>.|TRBV27|TRBJ1-2|many
TGTGCCAGCATTCCAGGCAGGGACCCCTATGGCTACACCTTC
CASIPGRDPYGYTF
>.|TRBV25-1|TRBJ1-2|.
TGTGCCAGCCTGGGACGGAATCCAGCTAACTATGGCTACACCTTC
CASLGRNPANYGYTF
>.|TRBV5-1|TRBJ2-3|.
TGCGCCAGCAGCTTGGCCGCGGGGACCGCCGGGACGCAGTATTTT
CASSLAAGTAGTQYF
>.|TRBV7-9|TRBJ2-1|few
TGTGCCAGCAGCTTAACTGAGCAGTTCTTC
CASSLTEQFF
>.|TRBV7-7|TRBJ2-5|.
TGTGCCAGCAGCTTAACCCGCCAGGGGATGGAGACCCAGTACTTC
CASSLTRQGMETQYF
>.|TRBV7-9|TRBJ2-7|.
TGTGCCAGCAGCCATACGGGCGTCTCCTACGAGCAGTACTTC
CASSHTGVSYEQYF
>.|TRBV6-2/TRBV6-3|TRBJ1-5|.
TGTGCCAGCAGCTGGACCGCTAGCAATCAGCCCCAGCATTTT
CASSWTASNQPQHF
>TRBD2|TRBV12-3/TRBV12-4|TRBJ2-7|medium-sized
TGTGCCAGCAGTTTAGAGCGGGGCTACGAGCAGTACTTC
CASSLERGYEQYF
>TRBD2|TRBV18|TRBJ2-4|few
TGTGCCAGCTCACCACCTAGCGGGGGGCGGCAAAACATTCAGTACTTC
CASSPPSGGRQNIQYF
>.|TRBV6-6|TRBJ2-7|many
TGTGCCAGCAGTTACCAGCCTTCCTACGAGCAGTACTTC
CASSYQPSYEQYF
>TRBD2|TRBV12-3/TRBV12-4|TRBJ2-3|few
TGTGCCAGCAGTTTTAGCGGGGGAACCACAGATACGCAGTATTTT
CASSFSGGTTDTQYF
>.|TRBV5-1|TRBJ2-7|once
TGCGCCAGCAGCTTGGAGCTAGGTGCTGAGTACGAGCAGTACTTC
CASSLELGAEYEQYF
>.|TRBV7-6|TRBJ1-5|few
TGTGCCAGCAGCTTAGAGCGGGGGCGGCCCCAGCATTTT
CASSLERGRPQHF
>.|TRBV28|TRBJ2-6|few
TGTGCCAGCAGTTCCCTCCATAATGCTGGGGCCAACGTCCTGACTTTC
CASSSLHNAGANVLTF
>TRBD2|TRBV4-1|TRBJ2-3|.
TGCGCCAGCAGCCAAGATGGCGGACTAGCGTCAGATACGCAGTATTTT
CASSQDGGLASDTQYF
>.|TRBV25-1|TRBJ2-7|.
TGTGCCAGCAGTGAATTTTGGTCGGATAGCTCCTACGAGCAGTACTTC
CASSEFWSDSSYEQYF
>.|TRBV2|TRBJ2-7|many
TGTGCCAGCAGTTGGGCACCTTACGAGCAGTACTTC
CASSWAPYEQYF
>.|TRBV14|TRBJ2-7|many
TGTGCCAGCAGCCAAGGGCAGGCAGATGTCTACGAGCAGTACTTC
CASSQGQADVYEQYF
>.|TRBV10-2|TRBJ2-3|.
TGCGCCAGCAGTGAGCCGGATAGCGGTCCCGCAGATACGCAGTATTTT
CASSEPDSGPADTQYF
>.|TRBV20-1|TRBJ2-7|many
TGCAGTGCTAGAGCTGGCTTCTACGAGCAGTACTTC
CSARAGFYEQYF
>.|TRBV12-5|TRBJ2-5|few
TGTGCTAGTGCTTTCAGTTTGACAGAGAGTACGATCCAAGAGACCCAGTACTTC
CASAFSLTESTIQETQYF
>.|TRBV21-1|TRBJ2-7|.
TGTGCCAGTCCGGTACAAGGGGGACCCTCCGACTTC
CASPVQGGPSDF
>TRBD2|TRBV29-1|TRBJ2-4|few
TGCAGCGTAACCAGCGGGGCAGTAGACATTCAGTACTTC
CSVTSGAVDIQYF
>.|TRBV24-1|TRBJ2-3|many
TGTGCCACCAGTGATCCAACAGGGACAGATACGCAGTATTTT
CATSDPTGTDTQYF
>TRBD2|TRBV20-1|TRBJ2-3|.
TGCAGTGCTCACCATAGCGGGGGGGCGACAGATACGCAGTATTTT
CSAHHSGGATDTQYF
>TRBD1|TRBV2|TRBJ2-5|many
TGTGCCAGCAGTGGGCGGACAGGACAAGAGACCCAGTACTTC
CASSGRTGQETQYF
>TRBD2|TRBV18|TRBJ2-1|few
TGTGCCAGCTCGCCCACTAGCGTCTCCTACAATGAGCAGTTCTTC
CASSPTSVSYNEQFF
>.|TRBV20-1|TRBJ2-5|.
TGCAGTGCTAGTACAGGGGGGGTTGAGACCCAGTACTTC
CSASTGGVETQYF
>.|TRBV18|TRBJ2-5|.
TGTGCCAGCTCAGCAAATGCCCAAGAGACCCAGTACTTC
CASSANAQETQYF
>TRBD1|TRBV9|TRBJ1-6|few
TGTGCCAGCAGCGCTGGACAGGGGTTGGCTTCACCCCTCCACTTT
CASSAGQGLASPLHF